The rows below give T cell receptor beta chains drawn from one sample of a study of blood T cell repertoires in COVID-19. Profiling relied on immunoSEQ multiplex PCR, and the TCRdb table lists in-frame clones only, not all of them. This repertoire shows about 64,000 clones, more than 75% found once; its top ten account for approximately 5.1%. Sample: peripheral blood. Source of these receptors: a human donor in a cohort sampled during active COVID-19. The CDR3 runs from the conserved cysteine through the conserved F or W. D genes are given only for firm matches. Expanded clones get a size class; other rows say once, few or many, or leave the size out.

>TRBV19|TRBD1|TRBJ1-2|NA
TGTGCCAGTGGATATCTGCGCGGGACAGCTAACTATGGCTACACCTTC
CASGYLRGTANYGYTF
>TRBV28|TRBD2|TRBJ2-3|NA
TGTGCCAGCAGTTTAGACAGCGGGGTCTCCACAGATACGCAGTATTTT
CASSLDSGVSTDTQYF
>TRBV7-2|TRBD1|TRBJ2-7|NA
TGTGCCAGCAGCCTGACGGGGACAGGCTCCCACGAGCAGTACTTC
CASSLTGTGSHEQYF
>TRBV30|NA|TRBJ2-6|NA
TGTGCCTCCCAGGGCGGCTCTGGGGCCAACGTCCTGACTTTC
CASQGGSGANVLTF
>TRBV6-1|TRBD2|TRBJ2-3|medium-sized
TGTGCCAGCAGTGACCGTGGTAGCGGGGGGGACGCAGATACGCAGTATTTT
CASSDRGSGGDADTQYF
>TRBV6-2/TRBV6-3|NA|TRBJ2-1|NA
TGTGCCAGCAGTTACTCACCCATCGACAACTCCTACAATGAGCAGTTCTTC
CASSYSPIDNSYNEQFF
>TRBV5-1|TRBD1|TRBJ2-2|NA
TGCGCCAGCAGCCCCACCGGGACAGCAGCCGGGGAGCTGTTTTTT
CASSPTGTAAGELFF
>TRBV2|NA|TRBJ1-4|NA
TGTGCCAGCAGTCGAACAGCAACTAATGAAAAACTGTTTTTT
CASSRTATNEKLFF
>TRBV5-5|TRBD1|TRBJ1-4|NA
TGTGCCAGCAGTTTTCCCGGGACAGCTAATGAAAAACTGTTTTTT
CASSFPGTANEKLFF
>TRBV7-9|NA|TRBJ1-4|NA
TGTGCCAGCAGCAAAAGACAGGCAGGGGATGGTAATGAAAAACTGTTTTTT
CASSKRQAGDGNEKLFF
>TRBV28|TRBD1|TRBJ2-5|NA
TGTGCCAGCAGCCGTAGACAGGGCTCGGAGACCCAGTACTTC
CASSRRQGSETQYF
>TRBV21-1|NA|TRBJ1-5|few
TGTGCCAGCAGCAGGAAGATGGGGCAGGGTCATCAGCCCCAGCATTTT
CASSRKMGQGHQPQHF
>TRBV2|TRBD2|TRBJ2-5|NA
TGTGCCAGTGCTACTAGCGGGACTTACCAAGAGACCCAGTACTTC
CASATSGTYQETQYF
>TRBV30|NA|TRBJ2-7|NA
TGTGCCTGGAGTGCGCAGGGCGAGCAGTACTTC
CAWSAQGEQYF
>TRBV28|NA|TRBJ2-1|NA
TGTGCCAGCAGTGGGGACAAAAACTCCTACAATGAGCAGTTCTTC
CASSGDKNSYNEQFF
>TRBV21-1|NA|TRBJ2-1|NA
TGTGCCAGCAGCAAAAGATCAGGGCGGGGGTGTTCCAATGAGCAGTTCTTC
CASSKRSGRGCSNEQFF
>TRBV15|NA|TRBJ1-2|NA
TGTGCCACCAGCAGAGATTTTGGGGGGGGTAACTATGGCTACACCTTC
CATSRDFGGGNYGYTF